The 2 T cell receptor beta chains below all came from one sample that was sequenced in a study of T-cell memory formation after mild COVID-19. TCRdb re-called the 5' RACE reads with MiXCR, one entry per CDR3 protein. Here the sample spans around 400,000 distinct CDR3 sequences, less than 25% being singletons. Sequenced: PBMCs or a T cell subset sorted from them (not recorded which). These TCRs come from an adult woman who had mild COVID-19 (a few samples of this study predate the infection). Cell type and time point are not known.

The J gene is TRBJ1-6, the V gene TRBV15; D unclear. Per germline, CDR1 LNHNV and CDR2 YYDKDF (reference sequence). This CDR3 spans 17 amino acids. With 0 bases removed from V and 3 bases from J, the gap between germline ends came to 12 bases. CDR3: CATSRDVVTVYNSPLHF. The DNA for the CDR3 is TGTGCCACCAGCAGAGACGTTGTAACGGTCTATAATTCACCCCTCCACTTT.

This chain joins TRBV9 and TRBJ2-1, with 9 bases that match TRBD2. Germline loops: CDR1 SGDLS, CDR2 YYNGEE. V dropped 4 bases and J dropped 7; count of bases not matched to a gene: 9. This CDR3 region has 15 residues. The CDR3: CASSPSGTTANEQFF. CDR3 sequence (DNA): TGTGCCAGCAGCCCTAGCGGGACAACAGCAAATGAGCAGTTCTTC.